The source of this T cell receptor beta chain is a study of blood T cell repertoires in COVID-19. CDR1 and CDR2 (germline): MRHNA, SNTAGT. This CDR3 is 15 amino acids long. V was pared by 7 bases and J by 5 bases, with 17 bases between. Clinical histories supplied by participants themselves formed the basis of cohort assignment. Authors' methods: Estimated nucleated cell counts came from reference gene primer amplification. Repertoires were generated with immunoSEQ multiplex PCR, while TCRdb's copy carries only in-frame clones and drops some. Clonal size and the V and J genes are those of that table, whereas D and trimming came from the DNA. The profile shows around 300,000 clones, about nine tenths of them singletons.

This chain connects TRBV6-4 to TRBJ2-2; tentative D call: TRBD2 (6 bases). The clonotype originates from a woman aged 60-70 years who had recovered from COVID-19. Sequencing was carried out using PBMCs or T cells enriched from blood (not recorded which). This chain's CDR3 is CASTPGGTGTGELFF. In nucleotides, the CDR3 is TGTGCCAGCACCCCGGGCGGGACGGGAACCGGGGAGCTGTTTTTT.